This passage covers 12 T cell receptor beta chains from one sample sequenced in a study of blood T cell repertoires in COVID-19. Measured with immunoSEQ multiplex PCR; TCRdb has only the in-frame clones, and not every one. The repertoire holds roughly 200,000 clones, approximately 90% seen once, with about 4% in the top ten. The specimen sequenced was PBMCs or T cells enriched from blood (not recorded which). The receptors originated from a woman between 40 and 50 years old with acute COVID-19.

This clone was seen a few times. This chain uses TRBV13 with TRBJ1-2; 8 bases are shared with TRBD1. The germline gives CDR1 PRHDT, CDR2 FYEKMQ (reference sequence). CDR3 length equals 13 residues. The trim removed 1 base at V and 10 bases at J, leaving 5 bases unmatched. The CDR3 loop reads CASSLVTGGTYTF. CDR3 nucleotide sequence: TGTGCCAGCAGCTTAGTAACAGGGGGGACCTACACCTTC.

V usage is TRBV6-5 and J usage is TRBJ2-1; 12 bases fit TRBD1. The CDR3 is made up of 14 amino acids. The V and J ends lost 8 bases and 5 bases, in that order; junction bases with no gene match: 4. Germline CDR1 and CDR2: MNHEY and SVGAGI. CDR3 residues: CASRDRGRDNEQFF. DNA of the CDR3: TGTGCCAGCCGGGACAGGGGGCGCGACAATGAGCAGTTCTTC.

The chain joins TRBV14 to TRBJ1-1, with D possibly being TRBD1 (5 bases). V shed 6 bases and J shed 1 base, with 15 bases lying between them. Germline V lookup: CDR1 SGHDN, CDR2 FVKESK. The CDR3 contains 15 residues. The CDR3 sequence is CASSPFAGANTEAFF. CDR3 nucleotides: TGTGCCAGCAGTCCCTTTGCTGGGGCGAACACTGAAGCTTTCTTT.

This chain links TRBV11-3 with TRBJ1-1, with 10 bases matching TRBD1. The V gene's germline CDR1 is SGHNT and CDR2 YENEEA. The V and J ends lost 5 bases and 1 base, in that order; junction bases with no gene match: 4. This CDR3 has 15 amino acids. DNA for the CDR3: TGTGCCAGCAGCGGGCGGGACAGGGGGAACACTGAAGCTTTCTTT. Its protein product is CASSGRDRGNTEAFF.

This chain joins TRBV30 and TRBJ1-5; D is unresolved. The germline CDR1 and CDR2 sequences are GTSNPN and SVGIG (reference sequence). V lost 3 bases and J 2 bases, leaving 5 bases between the germline ends. The CDR3 loop spans 12 amino acids. CDR3 sequence reads: CAWSQGNQPQHF. DNA of the CDR3: TGTGCCTGGAGCCAGGGCAATCAGCCCCAGCATTTT.

The chain couples TRBV19 to TRBJ2-3; tentative D call: TRBD2 (5 bases). The V and J ends lost 5 bases and 4 bases respectively, with 13 bases between them. This CDR3 has 14 amino acids. The V gene's germline CDR1 is LNHDA and CDR2 SQIVND (reference sequence). CDR3 residues: CASSQDRRSDTQYF. The CDR3, as DNA: TGTGCCAGTAGTCAGGACCGGAGGTCAGATACGCAGTATTTT.

V usage is TRBV9 and J usage is TRBJ2-2; 7 positions match TRBD1. V lost 6 bases to trimming and J lost 5 bases; unmatched junction nucleotides: 4. The CDR3 contains 13 residues. CDR1 SGDLS and CDR2 YYNGEE come from the germline V gene. This CDR3 reads CASTGTATGELFF. CDR3 sequence (DNA): TGTGCCAGCACCGGGACAGCAACCGGGGAGCTGTTTTTT.

The chain links TRBV7-8 to TRBJ1-1; 8 positions agree with TRBD1. There are 16 residues in the CDR3. CDR1 is SGHVS and CDR2 is FQNEAQ in the germline V gene. Trimming cost V 6 bases and J 5 bases; bases outside gene matches: 14. In DNA, the CDR3 is TGTGCCAGCAGACCTGACAGGGGCTTGCGGAAGACTGAAGCTTTCTTT. It codes for CASRPDRGLRKTEAFF.

The gene calls are TRBV4-1 and TRBJ1-1; D remains unclear. Germline V gene data show CDR1 as MGHRA and CDR2 as YSYEKL. CDR3 size: 16 residues. Trimming took 1 base from V and 0 from J, leaving 12 bases between them. The CDR3 loop is CASSQVQNGMNTEAFF. The CDR3 DNA reads TGCGCCAGCAGCCAAGTCCAGAACGGGATGAACACTGAAGCTTTCTTT.

The chain employs TRBV6-5 and TRBJ1-2, with 8 bases matching TRBD1. CDR3 length: 15 residues. Trimming removed 5 bases from V and 4 bases from J; junction bases left unmatched: 9. The germline V gene encodes CDR1 MNHEY and CDR2 SVGAGI. The CDR3 DNA follows: TGTGCCAGCAGTCCTTGGACAGGGACGCTCTATGGCTACACCTTC. This gives the protein CASSPWTGTLYGYTF.

CDR3 nucleotide sequence: TGTGCCAGCAGCTTAGCTGGGGCAGGGGGCTTCTATGGCTACACCTTC. The encoded protein is CASSLAGAGGFYGYTF. V usage is TRBV11-2 and J usage is TRBJ1-2, with 8 nucleotides matching TRBD1. This CDR3 contains 16 residues. Germline CDR1 is SGHAT and CDR2 is FQNNGV. Losses at the gene ends were 1 base for V and 4 bases for J; bases not matched to a gene: 8.

The gene calls are TRBV30 and TRBJ1-2; D gene unclear. Deletions cut 2 bases from V and 5 bases from J, with 6 bases between. The CDR3 has 11 amino acids. The germline gives CDR1 GTSNPN, CDR2 SVGIG (reference sequence). The CDR3 DNA reads TGTGCCTGGAGTCTATCTTATGGCTACACCTTC. Its protein is CAWSLSYGYTF.